The 25 T cell receptor beta chains presented below share a single source sample, sequenced in a study of chemoradiotherapy in HPV16-positive cancers (dated by TCRdb to about 2022). The library was made by the immunoSEQ multiplex PCR assay. Entries here come from immuneACCESS through TCRdb and include only in-frame sequences with V and J called. Some clones fail to appear in such tables; in the studies checked, an unresolved V gene covers under half of the shortfall, and the cause of the remainder is unknown. Present in this sample are 6,000 to 8,500 clones, around 74% of which were seen just once. Of the sample, around a sixth is held by the ten largest clones. Sampling was conducted from a patient who underwent chemoradiotherapy. The origin of the receptors is a human donor with HPV-associated anogenital cancer.

This chain joins TRBV21-1 and TRBJ1-2; the D call in the table, TRBD1, was not verified against the DNA. TRBV21-1 is designated a pseudogene. This CDR3 comprises 14 residues. This chain's CDR3 is CASTPQDRQPGYTF. The CDR3 region has the DNA TGTGCCAGCACCCCACAGGACAGGCAACCCGGCTACACCTTC.

This clone was recorded once. The chain carries TRBV4-2 and TRBJ2-3, with 10 bases lining up with TRBD2. Germline V gives CDR1 LGHNA, CDR2 YNFKEQ. Trimming cost V 4 bases and J 0 bases; bases outside gene matches: 7. The CDR3 consists of 17 residues. Here the CDR3 DNA reads TGTGCCAGCAGCCTGAGATTAGCGGGGGGAAGCACAGATACGCAGTATTTT. Translating it yields CASSLRLAGGSTDTQYF.

V gene TRBV28 combines with J gene TRBJ2-7, with D perhaps assigned TRBD1 or TRBD2 (5 bases each). The CDR3 is made up of 12 amino acids. Trimming cost V 8 bases and J 5 bases, with 13 bases left between them. Germline CDR1 reads MDHEN; CDR2 reads SYDVKM. CDR3 protein: CASRDRPNEQYF. Here the CDR3 DNA reads TGTGCCAGCCGGGACCGGCCCAACGAGCAGTACTTC.

J is TRBJ2-7 and V is TRBV18; TRBD1 is a possible D gene (6 bases). V lost 3 bases to trimming and J lost 2 bases, with 11 bases between them. Germline assignment: CDR1 KGHSH and CDR2 LQKENI. The CDR3 extends over 14 amino acids. CDR3 residues: CASSPGDIAYEQYF. DNA for the CDR3: TGTGCCAGCTCACCCGGGGACATCGCCTACGAGCAGTACTTC.

The chain recombines TRBV27 with TRBJ2-7, with unresolved D. V was cut by 4 bases and J by 4 bases, with 14 bases left in between. Per the germline V gene, CDR1 is MNHEY and CDR2 is SMNVEV (reference sequence). The CDR3 covers 14 residues. CDR3 residues: CASSSFSPTYEQYF. The CDR3 DNA is TGTGCCAGCAGTTCGTTTAGCCCCACTTACGAGCAGTACTTC.

The chain uses TRBV10-2 and TRBJ2-3, with 7 bases aligning to TRBD1. The ends lost 6 bases at V and 3 bases at J; junction bases unmatched: 6. Germline assignment: CDR1 WSHSY and CDR2 SAAADI. This CDR3 is 14 amino acids long. The CDR3 nucleotides read TGCGCCAGCAGGGACCAGGGACAGACAGATACGCAGTATTTT. As protein: CASRDQGQTDTQYF.

This chain uses TRBV5-4 with TRBJ1-2; D is possibly TRBD1 (5 bases). The CDR3 has 15 amino acids. V lost 5 bases and J 0 bases, leaving 14 bases between the germline ends. CDR1 is SGHNT, CDR2 YYREEE, per germline (reference sequence). Written as DNA, the CDR3 is TGTGCCAGCAGGGCTACCGGGACCGCTAACTATGGCTACACCTTC. It encodes CASRATGTANYGYTF.

The J gene is TRBJ2-5, the V gene TRBV5-1, with D maybe TRBD2 (5 bases). This CDR3 is 13 amino acids long. V was clipped by 3 bases and J by 4 bases, with 10 bases between them. Per the germline V gene, CDR1 is SGHRS and CDR2 is YFSETQ. CDR3 protein: CASSSDSRETQYF. CDR3 coding DNA: TGCGCCAGCAGCTCGGACTCACGAGAGACCCAGTACTTC.

The gene calls are TRBV5-1 and TRBJ1-1, with unresolved D. The ends were cut back, 0 bases at V and 1 base at J, with 7 bases in the middle. Germline CDR1 is SGHRS and CDR2 is YFSETQ. The CDR3 contains 14 residues. The DNA for the CDR3 is TGCGCCAGCAGCTTGGCCGAGAGGAACACTGAAGCTTTCTTT. It encodes CASSLAERNTEAFF.

The V gene is TRBV6-4, the J gene TRBJ2-7; 10 bases are shared with TRBD1. Looked up from germline, CDR1 is MRHNA and CDR2 is SNTAGT. CDR3 length: 14 residues. V gave up 5 bases and J gave up 3 bases; unmatched junction bases: 4. The CDR3 is CASSTGQGLYEQYF. The DNA of the CDR3 is TGTGCCAGCAGTACGGGACAGGGGCTCTACGAGCAGTACTTC.

The sample holds a few counts of this clone. V is TRBV5-6 and J is TRBJ2-7; maybe TRBD2 (5 bases). The CDR3 spans 14 residues. Germline assignment: CDR1 SGHDT and CDR2 YYEEEE. V was shortened by 4 bases and J by 5 bases, with 16 bases between the two germline ends. The CDR3 nucleotides are TGTGCCAGCAGCCCGCGGGCCCTAACCCACGAGCAGTACTTC. This translates into CASSPRALTHEQYF. The entire variable domain, with the rest obtained from reference TRBV5-6 and TRBJ2-7, is as follows: DAGVTQSPTHLIKTRGQQVTLRCSPKSGHDTVSWYQQALGQGPQFIFQYYEEEERQRGNFPDRFSGHQFPNYSSELNVNALLLGDSALYLCASSPRALTHEQYFGPGTRLTVT.

The chain is built from TRBV18 and TRBJ1-1, with 8 bases fitting TRBD1. Unmatched junction bases numbered 6, after V lost 6 bases and J lost 6 bases. This CDR3 comprises 13 residues. Germline-derived CDR1 and CDR2 are KGHSH and LQKENI. The CDR3 region has the DNA TGTGCCAGCTCCCCCAGGGGGCCTGCTGAAGCTTTCTTT. This codes for CASSPRGPAEAFF. The full variable domain, completed using reference TRBV18 and TRBJ1-1, is NAGVMQNPRHLVRRRGQEARLRCSPMKGHSHVYWYRQLPEEGLKFMVYLQKENIIDESGMPKERFSAEFPKEGPSILRIQQVVRGDSAAYFCASSPRGPAEAFFGQGTRLTVV.

This rearrangement joins TRBV19 to TRBJ1-5; D gene ambiguous. This CDR3 region has 14 residues. Trimming pared 1 base from V and 7 bases from J, leaving 11 bases between. CDR1 LNHDA and CDR2 SQIVND come from the germline V gene (reference sequence). The CDR3: CASSIGRSPQPQHF. CDR3 nucleotide sequence: TGTGCCAGTAGTATAGGGCGTAGTCCCCAGCCCCAGCATTTT. The full variable domain, rest sourced from reference TRBV19 and TRBJ1-5, is DGGITQSPKYLFRKEGQNVTLSCEQNLNHDAMYWYRQDPGQGLRLIYYSQIVNDFQKGDIAEGYSVSREKKESFPLTVTSAQKNPTAFYLCASSIGRSPQPQHFGDGTRLSIL.

The chain is built from TRBV7-3 and TRBJ2-6; no clear D gene. Trimming removed 0 bases from V and 3 bases from J, with 0 bases in between. This CDR3 comprises 13 residues. CDR1 is SGHTA, CDR2 FQGTGA, per germline. The CDR3 loop is CASSLTGANVLTF. The CDR3 DNA reads as TGTGCCAGCAGCTTAACTGGGGCCAACGTCCTGACTTTC.

V is TRBV7-2 and J is TRBJ1-5; TRBD1 agrees at 7 bases. The CDR3 loop spans 18 amino acids. Germline CDR1 SGHTA, CDR2 FQGNSA. V was clipped by 5 bases and J by 0 bases; unmatched bases: 13. The CDR3 bases are TGTGCCAGCAGCGAAAGGATGCTAGGGGGCCTTAGCAATCAGCCCCAGCATTTT. Protein sequence: CASSERMLGGLSNQPQHF.

This clone was seen more than once but under ten times. The chain links TRBV9 to TRBJ1-3; D is ambiguous. The CDR3 runs 14 residues. With 0 bases removed from V and 4 bases from J, the gap between germline ends came to 8 bases. Germline V CDR1 and CDR2: SGDLS, YYNGEE. The CDR3 region is CASSVEARGNTIYF. CDR3 bases: TGTGCCAGCAGCGTAGAGGCACGGGGAAACACCATATATTTT.

The chain is built from TRBV2 and TRBJ2-5; perhaps TRBD1 as D (5 bases). CDR1 SNHLY and CDR2 FYNNEI come from the germline V gene. Trimming took off 8 bases at V and 1 base at J, with 11 bases between the two ends. This CDR3 has 13 residues. The DNA for the CDR3 is TGTGCCAGCTGCTGGGGCCTCCAAGAGACCCAGTACTTC. It codes for CASCWGLQETQYF. Together with reference TRBV2 and TRBJ2-5, the CDR3 gives the full variable domain: EPEVTQTPSHQVTQMGQEVILRCVPISNHLYFYWYRQILGQKVEFLVSFYNNEISEKSEIFDDQFSVERPDGSNFTLKIRSTKLEDSAMYFCASCWGLQETQYFGPGTRLLVL.

V usage is TRBV12-5 and J usage is TRBJ2-1, with 7 bases fitting TRBD1. CDR3 length: 15 amino acids. Germline V lookup: CDR1 LGHNT, CDR2 FRNRAP. J gave up 0 bases and V 7 bases, and 6 bases lay outside the gene matches. The CDR3 sequence is CASVPGQSSYNEQFF. DNA of the CDR3: TGTGCTAGTGTGCCGGGACAGAGCTCCTACAATGAGCAGTTCTTC. Full variable domain (remainder filled in from reference TRBV12-5 and TRBJ2-1): DARVTQTPRHKVTEMGQEVTMRCQPILGHNTVFWYRQTMMQGLELLAYFRNRAPLDDSGMPKDRFSAEMPDATLATLKIQPSEPRDSAVYFCASVPGQSSYNEQFFGPGTRLTVL.

This clone is a singleton in its sample. The chain links TRBV19 to TRBJ2-3; 9 bases are shared with TRBD2. The V segment lost 5 bases and the J segment 5 bases; nucleotides outside the gene matches: 5. Germline V lookup: CDR1 LNHDA, CDR2 SQIVND (reference sequence). This CDR3 contains 14 residues. The CDR3 DNA sequence: TGTGCCAGTAGTCGACTAGCGGTGGTAGATACGCAGTATTTT. It translates to CASSRLAVVDTQYF. Together with reference TRBV19 and TRBJ2-3, the CDR3 gives the full variable domain: DGGITQSPKYLFRKEGQNVTLSCEQNLNHDAMYWYRQDPGQGLRLIYYSQIVNDFQKGDIAEGYSVSREKKESFPLTVTSAQKNPTAFYLCASSRLAVVDTQYFGPGTRLTVL.

For the CDR3, the DNA is TGTGCCAGCAGCTCCTCACACTACTCCTACGAGCAGTACTTC. This codes for CASSSSHYSYEQYF. The genes are TRBV5-6 and TRBJ2-7; D ambiguous. Trimming pared 3 bases from V and 0 bases from J, leaving 10 bases between. The CDR3 totals 14 residues. Germline V gene lookup returns CDR1 SGHDT and CDR2 YYEEEE.

This clone was recorded a few times. The rearrangement uses TRBV19 and TRBJ1-2, with TRBD1 as a possible D gene (5 bases). Trimming removed 5 bases at V and 4 bases at J, with 8 bases between. CDR1 and CDR2 from the germline V gene are LNHDA and SQIVND (reference sequence). The CDR3 spans 12 residues. The CDR3 here is CASSLQGYGYTF. CDR3 bases: TGTGCCAGTAGTTTGCAGGGCTATGGCTACACCTTC.

The chain has TRBV19 and TRBJ2-4; the D is unclear. This CDR3 region has 14 residues. V gave up 8 bases and J gave up 0 bases, with 11 bases separating them. The germline gives CDR1 LNHDA, CDR2 SQIVND (reference sequence). The CDR3 loop is CASAANIAKNIQYF. In DNA, the CDR3 is TGTGCCAGTGCCGCCAATATAGCCAAAAACATTCAGTACTTC.

As DNA, the CDR3 is TGTGCCAGCAGTGACACCATCTGGGGACAGACAAACACCATATATTTT. The encoded protein is CASSDTIWGQTNTIYF. The chain uses TRBV6-1 and TRBJ1-3, with 7 bases that match TRBD1. The CDR3 is 16 amino acids. The V gene end was trimmed by 3 bases and the J gene end by 6 bases; junction bases not matched to a gene: 11. Germline V gene data show CDR1 as MNHNS and CDR2 as SASEGT.

The V call is TRBV10-2, the J call TRBJ1-1; TRBD1 is a possible D gene (6 bases). CDR1 WSHSY and CDR2 SAAADI come from the germline V gene. The CDR3 spans 13 residues. Trimming removed 4 bases at V and 1 base at J, with 7 bases between. The CDR3 spells CASSGQANTEAFF. CDR3 nucleotides: TGCGCCAGCAGTGGACAGGCGAACACTGAAGCTTTCTTT.

The chain carries TRBV19 and TRBJ1-1; the D is unclear. The ends were cut back, 3 bases at V and 1 base at J, with 9 bases in the middle. Germline loops: CDR1 LNHDA, CDR2 SQIVND (reference sequence). The CDR3 runs 14 residues. CDR3 in amino acids: CASSIQDGNTEAFF. The CDR3 nucleotides read TGTGCCAGTAGTATTCAAGACGGGAACACTGAAGCTTTCTTT. The full variable domain, rest sourced from reference TRBV19 and TRBJ1-1, is DGGITQSPKYLFRKEGQNVTLSCEQNLNHDAMYWYRQDPGQGLRLIYYSQIVNDFQKGDIAEGYSVSREKKESFPLTVTSAQKNPTAFYLCASSIQDGNTEAFFGQGTRLTVV.